Following are 9 T cell receptor beta chains from one sample sequenced in a study of cytomegalovirus exposure and HLA in healthy donors. Measured with immunoSEQ multiplex PCR; TCRdb has only the in-frame clones, and not every one. The sample has roughly 120,000 clones; 88% are singletons. The sample consisted of PBMCs. Receptors originate from a man younger than 30 in good health and CMV-seronegative.

The chain recombines TRBV7-9 with TRBJ1-2, with D tentatively TRBD1 (5 bases). V lost 3 bases and J 6 bases, leaving 11 bases between the germline ends. The germline V gene encodes CDR1 SEHNR and CDR2 FQNEAQ (reference sequence). There are 13 residues in the CDR3. CDR3 sequence reads: CASSFPGVDGYTF. The CDR3, as DNA: TGTGCCAGCAGCTTCCCGGGGGTGGATGGCTACACCTTC.

The chain couples TRBV30 to TRBJ2-5; D is perhaps TRBD2 (5 bases). The V and J ends lost 3 bases and 2 bases respectively, with 10 bases between them. The CDR3 consists of 13 residues. Germline CDR1 and CDR2: GTSNPN and SVGIG (reference sequence). The CDR3 here is CAWSNGIQETQYF. As DNA, the CDR3 is TGTGCCTGGAGCAACGGGATACAAGAGACCCAGTACTTC.

The CDR3 coding sequence is TGTGCCAGCAGTCGAACAGGGGGCGCCAGAGAAAAACTGTTTTTT. This codes for CASSRTGGAREKLFF. The chain carries TRBV28 and TRBJ1-4; 9 bases are a match to TRBD1. CDR1 is MDHEN and CDR2 is SYDVKM in the germline V gene. This CDR3 has 15 amino acids. V trimming: 5 bases; J trimming: 8 bases; junction bases outside the gene matches: 9.

The genes are TRBV6-8 and TRBJ2-7; 9 bases agree with TRBD1. The CDR3 runs to 13 residues. Germline-derived CDR1 and CDR2 are MNHGY and SAAAGT. Losses at the gene ends were 6 bases for V and 1 base for J; bases not matched to a gene: 1. This CDR3 is CASRGTGSYEQYF. The CDR3 DNA reads as TGTGCCAGCAGGGGGACAGGGTCCTACGAGCAGTACTTC.

This chain links TRBV14 with TRBJ2-2; D unclear. CDR3 length: 13 amino acids. Germline V gives CDR1 SGHDN, CDR2 FVKESK. V gave up 7 bases and J gave up 4 bases, with 10 bases separating them. CDR3 DNA: TGTGCCAGCAACCCCGCGGCCACCGGGGAGCTGTTTTTT. Its translation: CASNPAATGELFF.

V usage is TRBV6-5 and J usage is TRBJ2-7; 10 positions match TRBD2. CDR3 size: 14 residues. The junction had 3 bases not matched to a gene; V was cut back by 5 bases and J by 2 bases. Germline assignment: CDR1 MNHEY and CDR2 SVGAGI. The CDR3 loop reads CASSPTSGAYEQYF. In DNA form, the CDR3 reads TGTGCCAGCAGTCCCACTAGCGGGGCCTACGAGCAGTACTTC.

V and J are TRBV25-1 and TRBJ1-1; TRBD1 agrees at 7 bases. Germline V gene sequence: CDR1 MGHDK, CDR2 SYGVNS. V gave up 6 bases and J gave up 4 bases; unmatched junction bases: 5. The CDR3 consists of 13 residues. CDR3 loop: CASRVSGGTEAFF. CDR3 bases: TGTGCCAGCAGGGTTTCAGGGGGCACTGAAGCTTTCTTT.

The chain has TRBV6-1 and TRBJ2-7; perhaps TRBD2 as D (5 bases). Germline-derived CDR1 and CDR2 are MNHNS and SASEGT. There are 15 residues in the CDR3. V was pared by 1 base and J by 0 bases, with 10 bases between. The CDR3 sequence: CASSEVGESSYEQYF. CDR3 coding DNA: TGTGCCAGCAGTGAAGTCGGGGAAAGCTCCTACGAGCAGTACTTC.

In its sample, this clone was seen once. The gene calls are TRBV6-4 and TRBJ2-3; 9 bases agree with TRBD2. Trimming at V came to 2 bases and at J to 2 bases, leaving 5 bases not matched to a gene. This CDR3 is built from 16 residues. Germline assignment: CDR1 MRHNA and CDR2 SNTAGT. The CDR3 here is CASSDHSGRVTDTQYF. In DNA form, the CDR3 reads TGTGCCAGCAGTGACCATAGCGGGAGAGTCACAGATACGCAGTATTTT.